This entry concerns a single T cell receptor (beta chain). Followed over time, Seattle patients had been enrolled while infection was active. This sample is drawn from a study of blood T cell repertoires in COVID-19. Study-wide context: Acute-phase and convalescent COVID-19 samples originated in the United States, Italy and Spain. Sample material is recorded as cDNA or gDNA derived from T cells, B-cell-depleted T cells, or PBMCs.

In the authors' methods: Amplification of reference gene primers provided the estimated nucleated cell counts. Sequencing used immunoSEQ multiplex PCR; TCRdb keeps in-frame clones, though not all of them. V and J calls and clone size are given by that table; D and trimming were obtained from the DNA. Of approximately 390,000 clones listed, roughly 86% were seen once; the top ten hold about 2%. CDR1 and CDR2 (germline): SGDLS, YYNGEE. Trimming took 3 bases from V and 4 from J; bases not matched to a gene: 12. There are 16 residues in the CDR3. The receptor was derived from a woman aged 60 to 75 with COVID-19, enrolled during active disease. The chain carries TRBV9 and TRBJ1-2, with 7 bases fitting TRBD1. The specimen sequenced was peripheral blood. The CDR3 region has the DNA TGTGCCAGCAGCGAGGGGCCCAGGGGGAAAAGCTATGGCTACACCTTC. It translates to CASSEGPRGKSYGYTF.